These 20 T cell receptor beta chains were sequenced from one sample in a study of blood T cell repertoires in COVID-19. Sequencing used immunoSEQ multiplex PCR; TCRdb keeps in-frame clones, though not all of them. Of 150,000 to 200,000 clones in the sample, around 90% were seen once. The sequenced material came from peripheral blood. The receptors originated from a man aged 60 to 69 with acute or convalescent COVID-19.

The CDR3 DNA reads as TGTGCCAGCAGCCCCCCAGCGGGGGCCATCTACAATGAGCAGTTCTTC. It yields the protein CASSPPAGAIYNEQFF. The rearrangement joins TRBV5-4 to TRBJ2-1, with TRBD2 matching over 8 bases. Germline trimming cut 4 bases from V and 3 bases from J; bases unmatched to any gene: 9. The CDR3 is made up of 16 amino acids. Per germline, CDR1 SGHNT and CDR2 YYREEE (reference sequence).

The chain carries TRBV24-1 and TRBJ1-2, with D uncertain. There are 14 residues in the CDR3. Germline lookup yields CDR1 KGHDR and CDR2 SFDVKD. V lost 7 bases and J lost 7, with 18 bases in between. The chain's CDR3 is CATSPATTSSGYTF. CDR3 sequence (DNA): TGTGCCACCAGCCCCGCCACGACTTCCTCTGGCTACACCTTC.

The V and J genes are TRBV19 and TRBJ1-5, with D hard to call. The V and J ends lost 5 bases and 0 bases respectively, with 11 bases between them. The germline gives CDR1 LNHDA, CDR2 SQIVND (reference sequence). The CDR3 loop spans 15 amino acids. This CDR3 reads CASSVTEYSNQPQHF. The CDR3 DNA follows: TGTGCCAGTAGTGTCACGGAGTATAGCAATCAGCCCCAGCATTTT.

V usage is TRBV21-1 and J usage is TRBJ2-7; the D segment call TRBD1 is taken from the table without a DNA check. TRBV21-1 is a documented pseudogene. The CDR3 contains 15 residues. The CDR3 region is CASSKAARGSYEQYV. The CDR3 DNA reads as TGTGCCAGCAGCAAAGCGGCCAGGGGATCCTACGAGCAGTACGTC.

The chain is built from TRBV5-4 and TRBJ1-1; D is ambiguous. This CDR3 has 13 amino acids. V was trimmed by 3 bases and J by 7 bases, leaving 13 bases between them. Germline CDR1 and CDR2: SGHNT and YYREEE (reference sequence). CDR3: CASSSPPGLEAFF. The CDR3, as DNA: TGTGCCAGCAGCTCCCCGCCCGGACTTGAAGCTTTCTTT.

This clone was detected only a few times. The chain joins TRBV19 to TRBJ1-3; D is possibly TRBD1 (6 bases). The CDR3 length is 14 residues. CDR1 LNHDA and CDR2 SQIVND come from the germline V gene (reference sequence). Between the trimmed V and J ends, which lost 7 bases and 0 bases, there was a span of 10 bases. The CDR3 protein is CASTRDISGNTIYF. The CDR3 nucleotides read TGTGCCAGTACCCGGGACATCTCTGGAAACACCATATATTTT.

The V call is TRBV6-6, the J call TRBJ1-4; possible D gene TRBD1, 5 bases. The CDR3 covers 14 residues. The germline V gene has CDR1 MNHNY and CDR2 SVGAGI (reference sequence). The germline V and J ends were trimmed by 5 bases and 8 bases, with 15 bases remaining between them. The CDR3 protein is CASSHTRGGEKLFF. The CDR3 DNA reads TGTGCCAGCAGTCATACGAGGGGAGGGGAAAAACTGTTTTTT.

The chain has TRBV5-1 and TRBJ1-2, with D possibly matching TRBD1 (5 bases). Germline V lookup: CDR1 SGHRS, CDR2 YFSETQ. V gave up 4 bases and J gave up 6 bases, with 13 bases separating them. This CDR3 spans 13 amino acids. This chain's CDR3 is CASSPAEGDGYTF. CDR3 DNA sequence: TGCGCCAGCAGCCCGGCGGAAGGGGATGGCTACACCTTC.

The genes are TRBV7-8 and TRBJ2-2; D is uncertain. Trimming cost V 1 base and J 1 base, with 7 bases left between them. Germline CDR1 SGHVS, CDR2 FQNEAQ. The CDR3 has 15 amino acids. CDR3 in amino acids: CASSLVSGNTGELFF. In DNA form, the CDR3 reads TGTGCCAGCAGCTTAGTATCAGGGAACACCGGGGAGCTGTTTTTT.

The chain joins TRBV3-1 (or the pseudogene TRBV3-2) to TRBJ1-1; tentatively, D is TRBD1 (6 bases). Deletions cut 4 bases from V and 0 bases from J, with 9 bases between. In germline, CDR1 is LGHDT, CDR2 YNNKEL (reference sequence). This CDR3 region has 14 residues. In DNA, the CDR3 is TGTGCCAGCAGCCCCAGGGGACTGAACACTGAAGCTTTCTTT. Protein sequence: CASSPRGLNTEAFF.

V and J are TRBV19 and TRBJ1-1; D gene unclear. V dropped 5 bases and J dropped 7 bases, with 14 bases sitting between them. The CDR3 has 13 amino acids. Germline CDR1 and CDR2: LNHDA and SQIVND (reference sequence). The CDR3: CASSDGMEIEAFF. The CDR3 DNA reads TGTGCCAGTAGTGACGGGATGGAGATTGAAGCTTTCTTT.

This rearrangement joins TRBV19 to TRBJ2-5; 10 bases are shared with TRBD1. Germline trimming cut 7 bases from V and 5 bases from J; bases unmatched to any gene: 7. The CDR3 consists of 14 residues. Per the germline V gene, CDR1 is LNHDA and CDR2 is SQIVND (reference sequence). This CDR3 is CASTDRGRMETQYF. Written as DNA, the CDR3 is TGTGCCAGTACCGACAGGGGGCGTATGGAGACCCAGTACTTC.

The V and J genes are TRBV4-1 and TRBJ1-5; D not certain. Per the germline V gene, CDR1 is MGHRA and CDR2 is YSYEKL. The germline V and J ends were trimmed by 3 bases and 1 base, with 16 bases remaining between them. The CDR3 extends over 17 amino acids. In DNA form, the CDR3 reads TGCGCCAGCAGCCAGTATGCCTCCGGGTTGAGCAATCAGCCCCAGCATTTT. Protein sequence: CASSQYASGLSNQPQHF.

The J gene is TRBJ1-6, the V gene TRBV3-1 (or the pseudogene TRBV3-2); TRBD1 aligns across 9 bases. Per germline, CDR1 LGHDT and CDR2 YNNKEL (reference sequence). The V gene end was trimmed by 1 base and the J gene end by 1 base; junction bases not matched to a gene: 5. There are 18 residues in the CDR3. The CDR3 coding sequence is TGTGCCAGCAGCCAAGTAGGTGGACAGGGGTCCTATAATTCACCCCTCCACTTT. This sequence encodes CASSQVGGQGSYNSPLHF.

CDR3 protein: CASSSRGGNEQFF. The CDR3 nucleotides read TGCGCCAGCAGCTCGCGCGGTGGCAATGAGCAGTTCTTC. This sequence joins TRBV5-1 and TRBJ2-1; no clear D gene. The CDR3 has 13 amino acids. Germline loops: CDR1 SGHRS, CDR2 YFSETQ. The germline V and J ends were trimmed by 3 bases and 6 bases, with 10 bases remaining between them. The complete variable domain, with remaining parts taken from reference TRBV5-1 and TRBJ2-1, reads KAGVTQTPRYLIKTRGQQVTLSCSPISGHRSVSWYQQTPGQGLQFLFEYFSETQRNKGNFPGRFSGRQFSNSRSEMNVSTLELGDSALYLCASSSRGGNEQFFGPGTRLTVL.

The V call is TRBV19, the J call TRBJ2-5; D uncertain. This CDR3 has 16 residues. Between the trimmed V and J ends, which lost 4 bases and 7 bases, there was a span of 22 bases. Germline CDR1 LNHDA, CDR2 SQIVND (reference sequence). The CDR3 coding sequence is TGTGCCAGTAGTACTCGACACCCCCCGGTGCCTGGGACCCAGTACTTC. Residues: CASSTRHPPVPGTQYF. Combining the CDR3 with reference TRBV19 and TRBJ2-5 gives the whole variable domain DGGITQSPKYLFRKEGQNVTLSCEQNLNHDAMYWYRQDPGQGLRLIYYSQIVNDFQKGDIAEGYSVSREKKESFPLTVTSAQKNPTAFYLCASSTRHPPVPGTQYFGPGTRLLVL.

The J gene is TRBJ2-5, the V gene TRBV10-3; D is possibly TRBD1 (6 bases). The germline gives CDR1 ENHRY, CDR2 SYGVKD. The CDR3 contains 16 residues. Trimming took off 2 bases at V and 2 bases at J, with 15 bases between the two ends. The CDR3 DNA follows: TGTGCCATCAGTGAGCCAGGGGTTTTGGGGCAAGAGACCCAGTACTTC. It codes for CAISEPGVLGQETQYF.

The chain employs TRBV9 and TRBJ2-3; perhaps TRBD2 as D (5 bases). There are 14 residues in the CDR3. V was cut by 0 bases and J by 6 bases, with 11 bases left in between. Germline CDR1 is SGDLS and CDR2 is YYNGEE. The CDR3 nucleotides read TGTGCCAGCAGCGTAGGGACTCGGTCGGATACGCAGTATTTT. Translated: CASSVGTRSDTQYF.

This sequence joins TRBV18 and TRBJ1-3; possible D gene TRBD1, 6 bases. V was cut by 2 bases and J by 1 base, with 12 bases left in between. The CDR3 is 16 residues long. Germline assignment: CDR1 KGHSH and CDR2 LQKENI. The CDR3 DNA reads TGTGCCAGCTCACCATCAGAACAGGGTTCTGGAAACACCATATATTTT. It yields the protein CASSPSEQGSGNTIYF.

The table lists this clone with a count of one. The V call is TRBV4-1, the J call TRBJ1-3; weak D call: TRBD1 (5 bases). The germline V and J ends were trimmed by 3 bases and 2 bases, with 14 bases remaining between them. This CDR3 comprises 16 residues. Germline V CDR1 and CDR2: MGHRA, YSYEKL. CDR3 DNA sequence: TGCGCCAGCAGCCATCGCCTGGGGGGGACTGGAAACACCATATATTTT. It codes for CASSHRLGGTGNTIYF.